This entry lists 21 T cell receptor beta chains sequenced from one sample in a study of T cell responses to AZD1222 COVID-19 vaccine. Profiling relied on immunoSEQ multiplex PCR, and the TCRdb table lists in-frame clones only, not all of them. The repertoire holds roughly 70,000 clones, with about nine tenths as singletons. The sample consisted of peripheral blood, taken on day 0 of AZD1222 vaccination. These receptors all stem from an adult in good health.

The rearrangement joins TRBV7-9 to TRBJ1-6; possibly TRBD1 for D (6 bases). Germline-derived CDR1 and CDR2 are SEHNR and FQNEAQ (reference sequence). Trimming cost V 5 bases and J 8 bases, with 19 bases left between them. This CDR3 has 16 amino acids. CDR3 sequence reads: CASSRGHRTEYSPLHF. As DNA, the CDR3 is TGTGCCAGCAGCCGGGGACATCGAACGGAGTATTCACCCCTCCACTTT.

The V call is TRBV15, the J call TRBJ1-1; tentative D call: TRBD1 (5 bases). V shed 11 bases and J shed 1 base, with 23 bases lying between them. Germline lookup yields CDR1 LNHNV and CDR2 YYDKDF (reference sequence). This CDR3 spans 16 amino acids. The CDR3 bases are TGTGCCTCCTCATTGGTGGCAGGGAGTTGGAACACTGAAGCTTTCTTT. Translation: CASSLVAGSWNTEAFF. Full variable domain (remainder filled in from reference TRBV15 and TRBJ1-1): DAMVIQNPRYQVTQFGKPVTLSCSQTLNHNVMYWYQQKSSQAPKLLFHYYDKDFNNEADTPDNFQSRRPNTSFCFLDIRSPGLGDTAMYLCASSLVAGSWNTEAFFGQGTRLTVV.

The genes are TRBV7-3 and TRBJ2-1; TRBD1 might be the D (5 bases). The V and J ends lost 2 bases and 5 bases respectively, with 7 bases between them. The length of the CDR3 is 13 residues. The V gene's germline CDR1 is SGHTA and CDR2 FQGTGA. CDR3 residues: CASSLAGNNEQFF. CDR3 sequence (DNA): TGTGCCAGCAGCTTAGCAGGGAACAATGAGCAGTTCTTC.

The chain combines TRBV14 with TRBJ2-7; D is uncertain. V lost 1 base and J 0 bases, leaving 1 base between the germline ends. From germline, CDR1 is SGHDN and CDR2 FVKESK. This CDR3 is built from 12 residues. The CDR3 DNA reads TGTGCCAGCAGCCAAGGCTCCTACGAGCAGTACTTC. Protein product: CASSQGSYEQYF. Drawing the rest from reference TRBV14 and TRBJ2-7, the complete variable domain is EAGVTQFPSHSVIEKGQTVTLRCDPISGHDNLYWYRRVMGKEIKFLLHFVKESKQDESGMPNNRFLAERTGGTYSTLKVQPAELEDSGVYFCASSQGSYEQYFGPGTRLTVT.

The J gene is TRBJ1-1, the V gene TRBV6-6; TRBD1 matches at 7 bases. CDR1 is MNHNY and CDR2 is SVGAGI in the germline V gene (reference sequence). After removal of 5 bases from V and 0 bases from J, the junction contained 15 bases not matched to a gene. This CDR3 contains 18 residues. CDR3 DNA sequence: TGTGCCAGCAGTCGACGTAGTTCTCCGGGACAGCTGAACACTGAAGCTTTCTTT. Encoded protein: CASSRRSSPGQLNTEAFF.

The V and J genes are TRBV28 and TRBJ1-2; maybe TRBD1 (5 bases). The CDR3 runs 15 residues. V was shortened by 3 bases and J by 5 bases, with 16 bases between the two germline ends. Germline assignment: CDR1 MDHEN and CDR2 SYDVKM. Here the CDR3 reads CASSLGQPRWYGYTF. DNA of the CDR3: TGTGCCAGCAGTTTGGGGCAGCCCAGGTGGTATGGCTACACCTTC.

The chain combines TRBV29-1 with TRBJ1-2; no clear D gene. CDR1 is SQVTM, CDR2 ANQGSEA, per germline. Trimming pared 7 bases from V and 8 bases from J, leaving 11 bases between. The CDR3 loop spans 10 amino acids. The CDR3 region is CSAHYGGYTF. Written as DNA, the CDR3 is TGCAGCGCTCACTATGGAGGCTACACCTTC.

The rearrangement joins TRBV11-3 to TRBJ1-3; no clear D gene. The CDR3 sequence is 14 residues long. Germline CDR1 reads SGHNT; CDR2 reads YENEEA. The V end was cut by 3 bases, the J end by 4 bases, with 10 bases between. CDR3 nucleotides: TGTGCCAGCAGCTTGGGAGGGATCGGAAACACCATATATTTT. Protein: CASSLGGIGNTIYF.

The genes are TRBV3-1 (or the pseudogene TRBV3-2) and TRBJ2-5; TRBD2 might be the D (5 bases). This CDR3 contains 15 residues. From germline, CDR1 is LGHDT and CDR2 YNNKEL (reference sequence). Trimming removed 4 bases at V and 5 bases at J, with 17 bases between. The DNA for the CDR3 is TGTGCCAGCAGCCCCCCGGGGTCATCTCCGGAGACCCAGTACTTC. Translating gives CASSPPGSSPETQYF.

V usage is TRBV10-3 and J usage is TRBJ1-2; D gene unclear. Germline-derived CDR1 and CDR2 are ENHRY and SYGVKD. CDR3 length equals 12 residues. V was cut by 3 bases and J by 1 base, with 3 bases left in between. CDR3 residues: CAISDSNYGYTF. CDR3 bases: TGTGCCATCAGTGACAGTAACTATGGCTACACCTTC.

J is TRBJ2-5 and V is TRBV5-4; 11 bases are shared with TRBD2. CDR1 is SGHNT, CDR2 YYREEE, per germline (reference sequence). This CDR3 region has 13 residues. V lost 6 bases to trimming and J lost 5 bases; unmatched junction nucleotides: 3. The CDR3 reads CASTPSGRETQYF. The CDR3 nucleotides are TGTGCCAGCACCCCTAGCGGGAGGGAGACCCAGTACTTC.

This chain links TRBV7-9 with TRBJ1-4, with TRBD1 matching over 10 bases. The V and J ends lost 5 bases and 7 bases, in that order; junction bases with no gene match: 4. CDR3 length equals 14 residues. Germline assignment: CDR1 SEHNR and CDR2 FQNEAQ (reference sequence). CDR3 DNA: TGTGCCAGCAGCCGGGACAGGGGAGGTGAAAAACTGTTTTTT. This codes for CASSRDRGGEKLFF.

The chain is built from TRBV18 and TRBJ2-7; D is uncertain. The germline V gene has CDR1 KGHSH and CDR2 LQKENI. The CDR3 has 12 amino acids. V shed 3 bases and J shed 7 bases, with 10 bases lying between them. In nucleotides, the CDR3 is TGTGCCAGCTCACCCGGCCAAGGAGAGCAGTACTTC. Its protein product is CASSPGQGEQYF. Filled out from reference TRBV18 and TRBJ2-7, the complete variable domain reads NAGVMQNPRHLVRRRGQEARLRCSPMKGHSHVYWYRQLPEEGLKFMVYLQKENIIDESGMPKERFSAEFPKEGPSILRIQQVVRGDSAAYFCASSPGQGEQYFGPGTRLTVT.

This clone is termed medium-sized (0.01 to 0.1%). V usage is TRBV7-2 and J usage is TRBJ1-4; TRBD1 agrees at 8 bases. Germline V lookup: CDR1 SGHTA, CDR2 FQGNSA. This CDR3 is 15 amino acids long. V was pared by 5 bases and J by 6 bases, with 8 bases of the junction left unmatched. CDR3 region: CASSRQGASDEKLFF. In DNA form, the CDR3 reads TGTGCCAGCAGCCGTCAGGGGGCGTCGGATGAAAAACTGTTTTTT. The whole variable domain, filled in from reference TRBV7-2 and TRBJ1-4, reads GAGVSQSPSNKVTEKGKDVELRCDPISGHTALYWYRQSLGQGLEFLIYFQGNSAPDKSGLPSDRFSAERTGGSVSTLTIQRTQQEDSAVYLCASSRQGASDEKLFFGSGTQLSVL.

The gene calls are TRBV27 and TRBJ2-1, with D unresolved. This CDR3 has 13 amino acids. Germline CDR1 reads MNHEY; CDR2 reads SMNVEV (reference sequence). V gave up 3 bases and J gave up 4 bases, with 7 bases separating them. Here the CDR3 reads CASSFGIYNEQFF. CDR3 coding DNA: TGTGCCAGCAGTTTTGGCATTTACAATGAGCAGTTCTTC.

This clone showed up just once. The chain combines TRBV7-9 with TRBJ1-2; TRBD1 matches at 9 bases. The germline CDR1 and CDR2 sequences are SEHNR and FQNEAQ (reference sequence). The CDR3 has 15 residues. The V gene end was trimmed by 5 bases and the J gene end by 1 base; junction bases not matched to a gene: 5. In nucleotides, the CDR3 is TGTGCCAGCAGCGACGAGGGACAGGGTAACTATGGCTACACCTTC. Its protein product is CASSDEGQGNYGYTF.

In its sample, this clone was seen once. The chain is built from TRBV7-2 and TRBJ1-4, with unresolved D. V was pared by 5 bases and J by 3 bases, with 13 bases between. The length of the CDR3 is 15 residues. Germline CDR1 and CDR2: SGHTA and FQGNSA. CDR3: CASSPDVGSNEKLFF. The CDR3 DNA reads as TGTGCCAGCAGCCCAGACGTGGGCTCTAATGAAAAACTGTTTTTT.

The chain combines TRBV15 with TRBJ1-2; D gene uncertain. The CDR3 loop spans 16 amino acids. Germline lookup yields CDR1 LNHNV and CDR2 YYDKDF (reference sequence). Trimming cost V 0 bases and J 6 bases, with 17 bases left between them. CDR3 amino acids: CATSRDLGLSPDGYTF. Here the CDR3 DNA reads TGTGCCACCAGCAGAGATTTAGGACTTTCTCCGGATGGCTACACCTTC.

Only a few counts were recorded for this clone. Distinct nucleotide sequences in the sample also encode this CDR3. The V call is TRBV28, the J call TRBJ2-7, with D maybe TRBD2 (6 bases). The CDR3 is made up of 12 amino acids. The germline V gene encodes CDR1 MDHEN and CDR2 SYDVKM. V was cut by 3 bases and J by 3 bases, with 6 bases left in between. The CDR3 DNA follows: TGTGCCAGCAGTTTGGAGGGCTACGAGCAGTACTTC. It translates to CASSLEGYEQYF.

CDR3 in DNA: TGTGCCAGCAGCCAGGGGGCTAGCGGGAGCTATGAGCAGTTCTTC. It is translated as CASSQGASGSYEQFF. This chain uses TRBV6-5 with TRBJ2-1, with 10 bases aligning to TRBD2. The junction had 10 bases not matched to a gene; V was cut back by 6 bases and J by 8 bases. Germline CDR1 is MNHEY and CDR2 is SVGAGI. CDR3 length: 15 residues.

This clone appeared a single time. The V call is TRBV28, the J call TRBJ2-4; D ambiguous. The CDR3 sequence is 14 residues long. Germline V lookup: CDR1 MDHEN, CDR2 SYDVKM. The V end lost 2 bases, the J end lost 8 bases, and 13 bases lay between the germline ends. The CDR3 bases are TGTGCCAGCAGTTTAAGAGTAGGGTTCGACATTCAGTACTTC. As protein: CASSLRVGFDIQYF.